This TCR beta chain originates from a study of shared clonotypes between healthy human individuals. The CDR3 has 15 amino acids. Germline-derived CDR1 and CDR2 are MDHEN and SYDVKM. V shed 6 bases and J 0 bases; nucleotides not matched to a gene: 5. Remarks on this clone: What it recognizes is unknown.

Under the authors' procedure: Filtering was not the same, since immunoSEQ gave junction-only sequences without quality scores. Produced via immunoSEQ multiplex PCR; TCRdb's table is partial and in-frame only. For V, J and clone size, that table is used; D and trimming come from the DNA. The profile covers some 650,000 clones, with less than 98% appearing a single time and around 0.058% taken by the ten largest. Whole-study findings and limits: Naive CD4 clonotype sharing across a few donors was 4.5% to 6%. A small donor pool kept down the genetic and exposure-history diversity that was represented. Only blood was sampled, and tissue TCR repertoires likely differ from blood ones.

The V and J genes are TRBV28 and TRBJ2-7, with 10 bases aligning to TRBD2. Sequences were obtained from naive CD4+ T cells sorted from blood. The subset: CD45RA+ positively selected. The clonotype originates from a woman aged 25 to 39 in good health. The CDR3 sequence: CASRDSGGFSYEQYF. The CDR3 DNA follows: TGTGCCAGCAGAGATAGCGGGGGGTTCTCCTACGAGCAGTACTTC.